What follows describes a single T cell receptor (beta chain). Its antigen remains unknown. Germline values: CDR1 SGHVS, CDR2 FNYEAQ. V lost 1 base to trimming and J lost 4 bases, with 10 bases between them. The CDR3 covers 14 residues. This entry belongs to a study of T cell repertoires in cytomegalovirus infection. Study-level information: Well-studied HLA-B-restricted CMV epitopes were used in the study alongside recently identified HLA-C-restricted ones. Through public TCR beta signatures, both CMV infection and matching HLA type were indicated.

TCRdb recomputed calls from the reads with MiXCR, one row per CDR3 protein. The top ten hold around two fifths of the sample, which has fewer than 150,000 distinct CDR3 sequences, around 30% seen once. Study outcomes and limitations: Of the TCR beta families, the public ones yielded a cumulative frequency that identified carriers of CMV plus the relevant HLA. The ex vivo response showed dominance by HLA-C-restricted CMV-specific TCR beta clonotypes.

The clonotype comes from a human donor in good health (CMV status not recorded). Some clones in this sample may be carry-over from other donors' samples. This chain uses TRBV7-6 with TRBJ1-1; D might be TRBD1 (6 bases). Sample: CD8+ T cells from cultured PBMCs, taken from culture after CMV antigen stimulation. CDR3 DNA sequence: TGTGCCAGCAGCTTAGATGGGGGCCGCACTGAAGCTTTCTTT. The encoded protein is CASSLDGGRTEAFF.